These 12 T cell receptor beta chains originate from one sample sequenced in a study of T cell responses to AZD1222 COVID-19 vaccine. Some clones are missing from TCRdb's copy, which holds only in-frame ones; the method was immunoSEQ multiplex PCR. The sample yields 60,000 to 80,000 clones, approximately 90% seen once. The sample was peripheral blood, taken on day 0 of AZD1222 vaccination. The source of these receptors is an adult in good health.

Here the CDR3 reads CASTPLGQSGSPLHF. In DNA form, the CDR3 reads TGTGCCAGCACCCCCTTGGGACAATCAGGTTCACCCCTCCACTTT. V and J are TRBV6-5 and TRBJ1-6; a possible D gene is TRBD1 (6 bases). Germline V gene data show CDR1 as MNHEY and CDR2 as SVGAGI. Deletions cut 7 bases from V and 9 bases from J, with 19 bases between. The CDR3 totals 15 residues.

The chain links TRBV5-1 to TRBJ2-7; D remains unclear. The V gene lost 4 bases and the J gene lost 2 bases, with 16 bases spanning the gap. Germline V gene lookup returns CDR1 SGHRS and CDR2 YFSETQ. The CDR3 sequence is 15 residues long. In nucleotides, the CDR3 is TGCGCCAGCAGCCCGACACCCGACGGAACCTACGAGCAGTACTTC. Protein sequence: CASSPTPDGTYEQYF. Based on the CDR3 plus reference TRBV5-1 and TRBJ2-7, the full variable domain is KAGVTQTPRYLIKTRGQQVTLSCSPISGHRSVSWYQQTPGQGLQFLFEYFSETQRNKGNFPGRFSGRQFSNSRSEMNVSTLELGDSALYLCASSPTPDGTYEQYFGPGTRLTVT.

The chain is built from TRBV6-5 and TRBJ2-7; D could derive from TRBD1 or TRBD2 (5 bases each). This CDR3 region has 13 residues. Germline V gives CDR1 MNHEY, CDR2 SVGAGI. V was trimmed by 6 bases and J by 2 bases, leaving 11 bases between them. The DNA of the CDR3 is TGTGCCAGCAGGGGGACGCAGGCCTACGAGCAGTACTTC. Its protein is CASRGTQAYEQYF.

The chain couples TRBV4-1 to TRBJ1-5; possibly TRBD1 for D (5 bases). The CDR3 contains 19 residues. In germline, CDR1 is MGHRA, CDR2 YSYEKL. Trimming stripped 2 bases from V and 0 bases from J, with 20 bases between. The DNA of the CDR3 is TGCGCCAGCAGCCAAAGGATAGGGGTACCTGGGCGTAGCAATCAGCCCCAGCATTTT. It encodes CASSQRIGVPGRSNQPQHF.

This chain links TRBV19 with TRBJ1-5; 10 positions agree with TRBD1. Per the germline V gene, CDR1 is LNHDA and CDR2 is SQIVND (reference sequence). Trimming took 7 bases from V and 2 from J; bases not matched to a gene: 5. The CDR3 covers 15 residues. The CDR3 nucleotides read TGTGCCAGTACCAGACAGGGGGCTGGCAATCAGCCCCAGCATTTT. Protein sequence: CASTRQGAGNQPQHF.

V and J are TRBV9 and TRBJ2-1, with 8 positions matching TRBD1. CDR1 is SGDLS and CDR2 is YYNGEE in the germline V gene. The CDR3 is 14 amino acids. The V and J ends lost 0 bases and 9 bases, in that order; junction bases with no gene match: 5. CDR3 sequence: CASSVVAGGGEQFF. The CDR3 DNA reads TGTGCCAGCAGCGTAGTGGCAGGGGGCGGTGAGCAGTTCTTC.

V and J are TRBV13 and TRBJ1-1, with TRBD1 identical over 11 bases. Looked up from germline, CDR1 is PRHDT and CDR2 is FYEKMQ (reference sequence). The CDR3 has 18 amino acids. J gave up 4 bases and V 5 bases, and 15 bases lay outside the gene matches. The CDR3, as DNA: TGTGCCAGCAGCGTTTTGACCGGGACAGGGGGAGGTGGCACTGAAGCTTTCTTT. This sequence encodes CASSVLTGTGGGGTEAFF. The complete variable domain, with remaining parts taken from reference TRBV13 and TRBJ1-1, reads AAGVIQSPRHLIKEKRETATLKCYPIPRHDTVYWYQQGPGQDPQFLISFYEKMQSDKGSIPDRFSAQQFSDYHSELNMSSLELGDSALYFCASSVLTGTGGGGTEAFFGQGTRLTVV.

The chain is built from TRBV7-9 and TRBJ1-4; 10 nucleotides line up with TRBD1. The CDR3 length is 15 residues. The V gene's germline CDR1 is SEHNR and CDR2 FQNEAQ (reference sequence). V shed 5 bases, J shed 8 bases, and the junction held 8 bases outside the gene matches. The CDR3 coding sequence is TGTGCCAGCAGCCCCTGGACAGGGGGAGAGGAAAAACTGTTTTTT. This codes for CASSPWTGGEEKLFF.

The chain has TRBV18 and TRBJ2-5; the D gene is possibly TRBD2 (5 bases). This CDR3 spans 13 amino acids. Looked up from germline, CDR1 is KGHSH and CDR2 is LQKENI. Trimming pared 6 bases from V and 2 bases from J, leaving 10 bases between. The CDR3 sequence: CASSPGEQETQYF. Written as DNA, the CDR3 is TGTGCCAGCTCGCCCGGGGAGCAAGAGACCCAGTACTTC.

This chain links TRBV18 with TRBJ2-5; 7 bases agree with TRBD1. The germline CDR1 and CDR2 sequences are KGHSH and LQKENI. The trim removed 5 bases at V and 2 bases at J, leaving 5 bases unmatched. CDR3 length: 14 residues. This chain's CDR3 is CASSAGTDQETQYF. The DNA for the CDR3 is TGTGCCAGCTCAGCTGGGACAGATCAAGAGACCCAGTACTTC.

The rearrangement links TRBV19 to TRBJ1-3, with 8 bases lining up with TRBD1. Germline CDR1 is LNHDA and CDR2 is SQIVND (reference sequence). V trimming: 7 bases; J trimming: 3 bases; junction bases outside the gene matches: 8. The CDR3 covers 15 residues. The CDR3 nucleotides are TGTGCCAGTATCCGGACAGGGAACTATGGAAACACCATATATTTT. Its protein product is CASIRTGNYGNTIYF.

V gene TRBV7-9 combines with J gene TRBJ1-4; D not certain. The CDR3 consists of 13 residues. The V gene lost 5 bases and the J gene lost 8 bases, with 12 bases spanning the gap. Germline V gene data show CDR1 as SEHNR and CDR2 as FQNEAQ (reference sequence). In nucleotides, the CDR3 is TGTGCCAGCAGCCCCGTTTCCAAGGAAAAACTGTTTTTT. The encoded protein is CASSPVSKEKLFF.